This TCR beta chain was identified during a study of blood T cell repertoires in COVID-19. This CDR3 has 12 amino acids. Unmatched junction bases numbered 10, after V lost 8 bases and J lost 9 bases. From germline, CDR1 is SGHNT and CDR2 YYREEE (reference sequence). Measured with immunoSEQ multiplex PCR; TCRdb has only the in-frame clones, and not every one. The sample records tens of thousands of clones, around 91% being singletons. The TCR originated in a woman in her forties or fifties in a cohort sampled during active COVID-19. Sample: peripheral blood. This sequence joins TRBV5-4 and TRBJ1-1, with 7 bases that match TRBD1. CDR3 sequence (DNA): TGTGCCAGTGGACAGGCCGGTTTCAAAGCTTTCTTT. Protein product: CASGQAGFKAFF.